This TCR beta chain is drawn from a study of blood T cell repertoires in COVID-19. Study at large: Samples taken during acute and convalescent COVID-19 were collected in the United States, Italy and Spain.

Between the trimmed V and J ends, which lost 5 bases and 3 bases, there was a span of 25 bases. Germline V lookup: CDR1 MNHEY, CDR2 SVGEGT. The CDR3 is made up of 19 amino acids. Authors' methods: For nucleated cells, counts were estimated from reference gene primer amplification. Produced via immunoSEQ multiplex PCR; TCRdb's table is partial and in-frame only. D and trimming come from the DNA, and the V and J calls and clone size come from that table. Of some 88,000 clones in the sample, approximately 81% were seen once. The sequenced sample consisted of peripheral blood. The chain recombines TRBV6-2 or TRBV6-3 with TRBJ2-2; D is uncertain. This receptor was obtained from a woman in her 70s with acute or convalescent COVID-19. The CDR3 nucleotides are TGTGCCAGCAGTCACGACATACGCCTTCAGGTATACGACACCGGGGAGCTGTTTTTT. Translated: CASSHDIRLQVYDTGELFF.